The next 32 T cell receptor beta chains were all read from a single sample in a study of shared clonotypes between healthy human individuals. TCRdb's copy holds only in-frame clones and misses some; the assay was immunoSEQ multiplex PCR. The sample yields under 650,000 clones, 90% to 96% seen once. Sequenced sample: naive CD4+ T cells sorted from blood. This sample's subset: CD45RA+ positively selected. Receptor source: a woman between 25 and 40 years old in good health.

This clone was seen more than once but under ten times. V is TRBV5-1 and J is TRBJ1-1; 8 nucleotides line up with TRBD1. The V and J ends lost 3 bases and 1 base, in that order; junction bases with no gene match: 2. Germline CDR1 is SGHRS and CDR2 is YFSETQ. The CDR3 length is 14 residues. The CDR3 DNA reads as TGCGCCAGCAGCTGGGGACAGGAGAACACTGAAGCTTTCTTT. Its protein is CASSWGQENTEAFF.

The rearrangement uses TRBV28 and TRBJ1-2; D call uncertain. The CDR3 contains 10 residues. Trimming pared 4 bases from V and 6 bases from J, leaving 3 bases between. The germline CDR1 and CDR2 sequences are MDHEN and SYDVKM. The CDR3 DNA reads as TGTGCCAGCAGTTCTAATGGCTACACCTTC. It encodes CASSSNGYTF.

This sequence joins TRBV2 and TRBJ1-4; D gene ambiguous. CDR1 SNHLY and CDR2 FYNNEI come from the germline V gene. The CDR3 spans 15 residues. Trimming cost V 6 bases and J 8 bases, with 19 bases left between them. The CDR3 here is CASSRAGSFGEKLFF. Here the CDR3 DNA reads TGTGCCAGCAGCCGAGCGGGTTCTTTTGGCGAAAAACTGTTTTTT.

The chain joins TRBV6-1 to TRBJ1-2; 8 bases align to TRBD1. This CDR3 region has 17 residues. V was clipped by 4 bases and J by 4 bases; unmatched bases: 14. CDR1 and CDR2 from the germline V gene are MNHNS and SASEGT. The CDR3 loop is CASSGHRTGWGVYGYTF. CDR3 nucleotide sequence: TGTGCCAGCAGTGGACACCGGACAGGGTGGGGTGTCTATGGCTACACCTTC.

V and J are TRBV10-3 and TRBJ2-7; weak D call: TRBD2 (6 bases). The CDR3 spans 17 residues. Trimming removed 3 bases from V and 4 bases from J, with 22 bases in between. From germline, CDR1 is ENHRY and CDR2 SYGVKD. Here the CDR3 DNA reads TGTGCCATCAGTGACCCCCCTTTAAGGGGACTTACTTACGAGCAGTACTTC. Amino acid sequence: CAISDPPLRGLTYEQYF.

This CDR3 is CASRSGAGTGELFF. The CDR3, as DNA: TGTGCCAGCAGATCAGGGGCGGGCACCGGGGAGCTGTTTTTT. The rearrangement uses TRBV2 and TRBJ2-2; D is possibly TRBD1 (6 bases). The V gene's germline CDR1 is SNHLY and CDR2 FYNNEI. V was cut by 6 bases and J by 4 bases, with 12 bases left in between. The CDR3 is made up of 14 amino acids. Supplemented by reference TRBV2 and TRBJ2-2, the full variable domain reads EPEVTQTPSHQVTQMGQEVILRCVPISNHLYFYWYRQILGQKVEFLVSFYNNEISEKSEIFDDQFSVERPDGSNFTLKIRSTKLEDSAMYFCASRSGAGTGELFFGEGSRLTVL.

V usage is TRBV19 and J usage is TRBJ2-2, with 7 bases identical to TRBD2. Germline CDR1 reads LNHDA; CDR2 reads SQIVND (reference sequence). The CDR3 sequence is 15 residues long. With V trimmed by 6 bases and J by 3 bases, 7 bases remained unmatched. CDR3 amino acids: CASSRQGGHTGELFF. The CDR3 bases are TGTGCCAGTAGCCGCCAGGGAGGGCACACCGGGGAGCTGTTTTTT.

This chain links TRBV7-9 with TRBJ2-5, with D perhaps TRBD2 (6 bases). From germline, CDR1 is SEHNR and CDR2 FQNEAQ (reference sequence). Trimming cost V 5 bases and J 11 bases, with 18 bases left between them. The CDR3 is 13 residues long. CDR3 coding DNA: TGTGCCAGCAGCGGCCCTGGGACGGGAGAGCAGTACTTC. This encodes CASSGPGTGEQYF.

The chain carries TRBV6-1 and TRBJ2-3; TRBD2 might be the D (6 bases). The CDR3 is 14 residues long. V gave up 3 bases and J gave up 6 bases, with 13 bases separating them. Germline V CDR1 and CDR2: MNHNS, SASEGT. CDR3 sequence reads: CASSETSWVDTQYF. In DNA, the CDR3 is TGTGCCAGCAGTGAGACTAGTTGGGTGGATACGCAGTATTTT.

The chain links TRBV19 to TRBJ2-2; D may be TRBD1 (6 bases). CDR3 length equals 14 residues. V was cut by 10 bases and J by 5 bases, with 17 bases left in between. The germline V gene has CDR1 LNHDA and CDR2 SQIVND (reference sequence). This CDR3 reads CAIRGHPRTGELFF. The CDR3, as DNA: TGTGCCATAAGGGGACACCCGAGGACCGGGGAGCTGTTTTTT.

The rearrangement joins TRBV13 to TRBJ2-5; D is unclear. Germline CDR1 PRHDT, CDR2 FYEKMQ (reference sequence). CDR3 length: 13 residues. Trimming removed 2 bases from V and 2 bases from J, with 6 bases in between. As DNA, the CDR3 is TGTGCCAGCAGCTTACAGCGACAAGAGACCCAGTACTTC. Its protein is CASSLQRQETQYF.

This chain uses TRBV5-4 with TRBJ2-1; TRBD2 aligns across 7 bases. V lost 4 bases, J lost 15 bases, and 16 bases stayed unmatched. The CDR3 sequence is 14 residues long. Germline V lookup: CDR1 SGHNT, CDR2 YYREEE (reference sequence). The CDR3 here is CASSHNNNRDYLFF. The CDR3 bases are TGTGCCAGCAGCCATAACAACAACCGGGACTATCTGTTCTTC.

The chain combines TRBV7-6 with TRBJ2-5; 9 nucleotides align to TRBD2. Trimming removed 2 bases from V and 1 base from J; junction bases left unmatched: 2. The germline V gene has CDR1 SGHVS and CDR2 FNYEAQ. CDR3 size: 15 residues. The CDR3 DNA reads TGTGCCAGCAGCTTACTAGCGGGAATCCAAGAGACCCAGTACTTC. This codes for CASSLLAGIQETQYF.

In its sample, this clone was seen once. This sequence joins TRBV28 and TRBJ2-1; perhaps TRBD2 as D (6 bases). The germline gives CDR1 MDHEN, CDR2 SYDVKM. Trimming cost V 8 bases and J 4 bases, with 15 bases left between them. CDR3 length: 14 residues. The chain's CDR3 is CASSSGSSYNEQFF. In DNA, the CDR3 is TGTGCCAGCTCTTCCGGGAGCAGTTACAATGAGCAGTTCTTC.

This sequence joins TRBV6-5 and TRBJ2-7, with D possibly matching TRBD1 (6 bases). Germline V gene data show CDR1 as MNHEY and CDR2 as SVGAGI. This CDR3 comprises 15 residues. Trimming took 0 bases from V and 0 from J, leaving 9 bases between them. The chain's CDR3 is CASSYSLDSSYEQYF. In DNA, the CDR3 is TGTGCCAGCAGTTACTCCTTGGACAGCTCCTACGAGCAGTACTTC.

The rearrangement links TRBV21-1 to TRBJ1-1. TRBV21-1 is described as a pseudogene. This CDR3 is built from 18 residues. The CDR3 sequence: CASSKESTPLTMNTEAFF. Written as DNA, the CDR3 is TGTGCCAGCAGCAAAGAGAGCACCCCTCTCACCATGAACACTGAAGCTTTCTTT.

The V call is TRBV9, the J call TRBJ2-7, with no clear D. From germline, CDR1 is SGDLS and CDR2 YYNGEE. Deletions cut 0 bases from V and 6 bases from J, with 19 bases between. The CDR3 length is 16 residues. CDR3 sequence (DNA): TGTGCCAGCAGCGTAGGGAATACCGACACTCGCCCCGAGCAGTACTTC. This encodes CASSVGNTDTRPEQYF.

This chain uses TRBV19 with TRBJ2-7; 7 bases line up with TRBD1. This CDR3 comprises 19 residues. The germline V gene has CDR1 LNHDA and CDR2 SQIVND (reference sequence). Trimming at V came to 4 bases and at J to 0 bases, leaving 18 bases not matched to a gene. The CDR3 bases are TGTGCCAGTAGTAAAGCCGGGACAGTTTCCTCATTTTACTCCTACGAGCAGTACTTC. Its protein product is CASSKAGTVSSFYSYEQYF.

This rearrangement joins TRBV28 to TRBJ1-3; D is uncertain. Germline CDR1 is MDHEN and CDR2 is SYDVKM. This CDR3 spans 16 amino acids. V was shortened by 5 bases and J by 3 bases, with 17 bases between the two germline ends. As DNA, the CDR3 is TGTGCCAGCAGTCCCATCGGGAGCCCACATGGAAACACCATATATTTT. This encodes CASSPIGSPHGNTIYF.

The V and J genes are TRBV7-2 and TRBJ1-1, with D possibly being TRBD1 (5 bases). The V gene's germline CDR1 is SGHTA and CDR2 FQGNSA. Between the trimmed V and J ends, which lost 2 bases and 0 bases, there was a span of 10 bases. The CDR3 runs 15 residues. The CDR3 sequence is CASSLWKGVNTEAFF. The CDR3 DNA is TGTGCCAGCAGCTTATGGAAAGGGGTGAACACTGAAGCTTTCTTT.

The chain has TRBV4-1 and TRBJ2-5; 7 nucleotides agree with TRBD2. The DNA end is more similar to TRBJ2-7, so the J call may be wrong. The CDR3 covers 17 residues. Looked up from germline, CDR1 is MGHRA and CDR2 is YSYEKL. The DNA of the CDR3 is TGCGCCAGCAGCCAAGGCCGTTGGGGGGGAAGGCCCTACGAGCAGTACTTC. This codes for CASSQGRWGGRPYEQYF.

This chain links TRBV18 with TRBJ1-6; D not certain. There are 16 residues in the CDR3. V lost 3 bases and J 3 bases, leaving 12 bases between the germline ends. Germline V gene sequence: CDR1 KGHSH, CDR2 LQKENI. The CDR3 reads CASSPYSDFYNSPLHF. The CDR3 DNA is TGTGCCAGCTCACCCTATTCGGACTTCTATAATTCACCCCTCCACTTT.

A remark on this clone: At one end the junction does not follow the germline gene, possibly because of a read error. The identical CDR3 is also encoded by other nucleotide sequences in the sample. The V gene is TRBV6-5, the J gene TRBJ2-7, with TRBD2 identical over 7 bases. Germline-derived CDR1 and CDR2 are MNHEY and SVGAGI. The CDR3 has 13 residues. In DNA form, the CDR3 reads TGTGCTAGCAGTTACCGCGGGAGCTACGAGCAGTACTTC. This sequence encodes CASSYRGSYEQYF.

The CDR3 nucleotides read TGTGCCAGCAGCTTGAATAGCGGGAGACCGGCGGGAGTTACGCAGTATTTT. It translates to CASSLNSGRPAGVTQYF. The chain joins TRBV5-6 to TRBJ2-3; 9 bases match TRBD2. The CDR3 extends over 17 amino acids. V shed 1 base, J shed 8 bases, and the junction held 14 bases outside the gene matches. Germline-derived CDR1 and CDR2 are SGHDT and YYEEEE. Drawing the rest from reference TRBV5-6 and TRBJ2-3, the complete variable domain is DAGVTQSPTHLIKTRGQQVTLRCSPKSGHDTVSWYQQALGQGPQFIFQYYEEEERQRGNFPDRFSGHQFPNYSSELNVNALLLGDSALYLCASSLNSGRPAGVTQYFGPGTRLTVL.

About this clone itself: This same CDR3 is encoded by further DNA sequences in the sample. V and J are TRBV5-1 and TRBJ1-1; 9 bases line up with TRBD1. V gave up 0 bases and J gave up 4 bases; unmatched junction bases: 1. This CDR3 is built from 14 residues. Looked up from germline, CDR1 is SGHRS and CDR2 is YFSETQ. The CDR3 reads CASSLGQGGTEAFF. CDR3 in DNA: TGCGCCAGCAGCTTGGGACAGGGGGGCACTGAAGCTTTCTTT.

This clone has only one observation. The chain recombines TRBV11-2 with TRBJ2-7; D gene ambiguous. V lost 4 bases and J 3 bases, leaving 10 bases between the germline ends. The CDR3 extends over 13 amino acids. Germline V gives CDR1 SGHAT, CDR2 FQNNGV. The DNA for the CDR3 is TGTGCCAGCAGCTCTGAAGGGTTCTACGAGCAGTACTTC. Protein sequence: CASSSEGFYEQYF.

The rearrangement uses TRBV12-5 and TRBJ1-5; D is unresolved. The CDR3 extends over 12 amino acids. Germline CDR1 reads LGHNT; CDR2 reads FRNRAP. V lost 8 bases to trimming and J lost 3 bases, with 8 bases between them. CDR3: CASSDYNQPQHF. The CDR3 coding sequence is TGTGCTAGTTCAGACTACAATCAGCCCCAGCATTTT.

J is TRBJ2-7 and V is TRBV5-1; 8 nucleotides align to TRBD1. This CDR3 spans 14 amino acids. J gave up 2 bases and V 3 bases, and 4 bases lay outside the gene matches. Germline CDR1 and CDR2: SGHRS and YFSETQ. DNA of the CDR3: TGCGCCAGCAGCTACGGACAGGGTGCCTACGAGCAGTACTTC. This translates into CASSYGQGAYEQYF.

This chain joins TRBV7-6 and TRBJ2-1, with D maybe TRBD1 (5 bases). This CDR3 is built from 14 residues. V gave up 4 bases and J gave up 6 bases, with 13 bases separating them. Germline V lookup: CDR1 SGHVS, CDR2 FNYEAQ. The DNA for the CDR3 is TGTGCCAGCAGCTCTCAGGGTGCCCCCAATGAGCAGTTCTTC. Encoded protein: CASSSQGAPNEQFF. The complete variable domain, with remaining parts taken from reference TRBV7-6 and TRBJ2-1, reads GAGVSQSPRYKVTKRGQDVALRCDPISGHVSLYWYRQALGQGPEFLTYFNYEAQQDKSGLPNDRFSAERPEGSISTLTIQRTEQRDSAMYRCASSSQGAPNEQFFGPGTRLTVL.

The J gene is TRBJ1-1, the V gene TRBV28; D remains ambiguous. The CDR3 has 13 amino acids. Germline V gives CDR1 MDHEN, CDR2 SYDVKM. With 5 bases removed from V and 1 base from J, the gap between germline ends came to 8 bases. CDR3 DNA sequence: TGTGCCAGCAGTCTGGCCCAGAACACTGAAGCTTTCTTT. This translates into CASSLAQNTEAFF. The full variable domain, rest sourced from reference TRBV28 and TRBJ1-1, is DVKVTQSSRYLVKRTGEKVFLECVQDMDHENMFWYRQDPGLGLRLIYFSYDVKMKEKGDIPEGYSVSREKKERFSLILESASTNQTSMYLCASSLAQNTEAFFGQGTRLTVV.

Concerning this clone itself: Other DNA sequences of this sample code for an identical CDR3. CDR3 bases: TGTGCCACCAGCACCCCTGGGGGCCGGTACGACACTGAAGCTTTCTTT. It encodes CATSTPGGRYDTEAFF. The V gene is TRBV15, the J gene TRBJ1-1, with D possibly matching TRBD1 (6 bases). The CDR3 totals 16 residues. CDR1 LNHNV and CDR2 YYDKDF come from the germline V gene (reference sequence). Trimming shortened V by 4 bases and J by 3 bases, and 18 bases separated the two germline ends.

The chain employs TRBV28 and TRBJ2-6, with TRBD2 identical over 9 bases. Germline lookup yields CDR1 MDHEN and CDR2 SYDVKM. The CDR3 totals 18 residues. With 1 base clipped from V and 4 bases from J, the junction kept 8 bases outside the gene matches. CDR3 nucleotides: TGTGCCAGCAGTTTATCTAGCGGGATACCCAGCGGGGCCAACGTCCTGACTTTC. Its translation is CASSLSSGIPSGANVLTF.